This T cell receptor beta chain is from a study of tumor and adjacent non-tumor tissue in lung cancer. Study context: There were 12 adenocarcinoma, 2 squamous cell carcinoma and 1 small cell lung cancer cases. Stage I to III disease affected roughly ten men and roughly 5 women aged roughly 30 to 80. About 4.17 million productive TCRbeta reads were obtained per sample on average. Study results and caveats: Compared with tumor, normal lung showed significantly lower TCR diversity.

The library came from three nested PCR rounds adapted from ARM-PCR protocols. TCRdb re-analysed the multiplex PCR reads in MiXCR, keeping a single row per CDR3 protein. Found here are 200,000 or so distinct CDR3 sequences, about two thirds of them singletons; the top ten hold under 30%. Germline-derived CDR1 and CDR2 are SGHRS and YFSETQ. The V gene lost 4 bases and the J gene lost 4 bases, with 17 bases spanning the gap. This CDR3 is built from 15 residues. Remarks on this clonotype: The antigen remains undetermined.

No cell sorting was done before RNA was extracted from the tissue. Source material: lung tumor tissue. The chain uses TRBV5-1 and TRBJ1-2, with D possibly being TRBD1 (5 bases). This clonotype was obtained from a man between 60 and 70 years old with non-small cell lung cancer. CDR3 DNA sequence: TGCGCCAGCAGCCGCGGGACCTCGATAGGCTATGGCTACACCTTC. It is translated as CASSRGTSIGYGYTF.